The clone carrying this T cell receptor beta chain was seen only once. The sample comes from a study of blood T cell repertoires in COVID-19. Whole-study context: COVID-19 samples from acute and convalescent phases originated in the United States, Italy and Spain.

Per the authors' pipeline: Quantification of nucleated cells was approximated via reference gene primer amplification. The assay was immunoSEQ multiplex PCR, and TCRdb's table has in-frame clones only and misses some. The V and J calls and the clone size are those of that table, but D and trimming were determined from the DNA. Among a few hundred thousand clones listed, under 90% were seen once. Seattle participants joined during active infection and were tracked over time. Germline V gene data show CDR1 as LNHDA and CDR2 as SQIVND (reference sequence). V dropped 5 bases and J dropped 2 bases, with 13 bases sitting between them. This CDR3 has 15 residues.

Source material: peripheral blood. The V call is TRBV19, the J call TRBJ1-5; D possibly corresponds to TRBD1 (5 bases). The TCR was taken from a woman under 40 with COVID-19, enrolled during active disease. CDR3 protein: CASSPGITGNQPQHF. CDR3 nucleotide sequence: TGTGCCAGTAGTCCAGGGATTACGGGCAATCAGCCCCAGCATTTT.